This record covers a single T cell receptor beta chain. TCRdb's copy holds only in-frame clones and misses some; the assay was immunoSEQ multiplex PCR. The table records about 460,000 clones, roughly 87% of them present only once. The sample is drawn from a study of Ad26.COV2.S vaccination and SARS-CoV-2 variants. Treatment in this sample: 19 received Ad26.COV2.S at low or high dose, single or two shots; 5 received placebo; per-sample allocation not given. Samples came from day 63 after the first vaccine or placebo injection. This specimen consisted of peripheral blood, obtained in a trial of Ad26.COV2.S vaccine versus placebo. The TCR comes from a person between 18 and 65 years old who received the Ad26.COV2.S COVID-19 vaccine or a placebo.

CDR3 in amino acids: CASGLGTGRDLEQYF. Here the CDR3 DNA reads TGTGCTAGTGGTTTGGGGACAGGGAGAGACTTGGAGCAGTACTTC. This chain connects TRBV12-5 to TRBJ2-7, with 8 bases matching TRBD1. The J segment lost 7 bases and the V segment lost 1 base, leaving 9 bases of the junction unmatched. This CDR3 is 15 amino acids long. Germline V gene sequence: CDR1 LGHNT, CDR2 FRNRAP.